The 29 T cell receptor beta chains below were found in one sample sequenced in a study of T-cell memory formation after mild COVID-19. A single record per CDR3 protein comes from TCRdb applying MiXCR to the 5' RACE reads. The sample consists of about 470,000 distinct CDR3 sequences, about 20% of them appearing once. The specimen was PBMCs or a T cell subset sorted from them (not recorded which). These receptors came from an adult woman who had mild COVID-19 (a few samples of this study predate the infection). Cell type and time point are not known.

V and J are TRBV2 and TRBJ2-1; TRBD1 agrees at 9 bases. Germline loops: CDR1 SNHLY, CDR2 FYNNEI. V trimming: 8 bases; J trimming: 3 bases; junction bases outside the gene matches: 8. The CDR3 runs to 15 residues. The CDR3, as DNA: TGTGCCAGCCTTAAGGAGGGACAGGGCTACAATGAGCAGTTCTTC. It encodes CASLKEGQGYNEQFF.

This chain joins TRBV7-3 and TRBJ2-2; 7 nucleotides line up with TRBD1. The CDR3 has 17 amino acids. V shed 1 base and J 0 bases; nucleotides not matched to a gene: 5. Germline-derived CDR1 and CDR2 are SGHTA and FQGTGA. As DNA, the CDR3 is TGTGCCAGCAGCTTAAGACAGGGCACCGCGAACACCGGGGAGCTGTTTTTT. Amino acid sequence: CASSLRQGTANTGELFF.

Many counts were recorded for this clonotype. The rearrangement links TRBV4-3 to TRBJ2-1; D ambiguous. Trimming removed 0 bases at V and 1 base at J, with 7 bases between. The germline CDR1 and CDR2 sequences are LGHNA and YSLEER. This CDR3 is built from 15 residues. The CDR3 is CASSQDVTSYNEQFF. CDR3 sequence (DNA): TGCGCCAGCAGCCAAGATGTCACTTCCTACAATGAGCAGTTCTTC.

This clonotype was detected only a few times. The chain is built from TRBV12-3 or TRBV12-4 and TRBJ2-5; the D gene is possibly TRBD1 (6 bases). The CDR3 is 13 amino acids. Trimming took off 4 bases at V and 6 bases at J, with 12 bases between the two ends. CDR3 in DNA: TGTGCCAGCAGTTCAGACAGGAAGAAGACCCAGTACTTC. Translating gives CASSSDRKKTQYF.

This clonotype showed up many times. The V call is TRBV6-1, the J call TRBJ2-7; no reliable D call. V lost 8 bases and J lost 3, with 8 bases in between. Germline loops: CDR1 MNHNS, CDR2 SASEGT. This CDR3 region has 11 residues. CDR3 in amino acids: CASRAVYEQYF. The CDR3 region has the DNA TGTGCCAGCCGGGCTGTCTACGAGCAGTACTTC.

The chain carries TRBV9 and TRBJ1-2; no reliable D call. V lost 2 bases and J 13 bases, leaving 15 bases between the germline ends. The CDR3 runs 12 residues. Germline lookup yields CDR1 SGDLS and CDR2 YYNGEE. Here the CDR3 DNA reads TGTGCCAGCAGCGTGGATGAGGAAGTTAGCACCTTC. It codes for CASSVDEEVSTF.

This clonotype was counted a few times. V usage is TRBV18 and J usage is TRBJ2-2, with no clear D. This CDR3 is 14 amino acids long. The ends were cut back, 1 base at V and 3 bases at J, with 6 bases in the middle. Looked up from germline, CDR1 is KGHSH and CDR2 is LQKENI. CDR3 sequence reads: CASSPRQDTGELFF. As DNA, the CDR3 is TGTGCCAGCTCACCACGGCAGGACACCGGGGAGCTGTTTTTT.

The rearrangement links TRBV5-4 to TRBJ1-1; TRBD1 agrees at 8 bases. The junction had 7 bases not matched to a gene; V was cut back by 2 bases and J by 1 base. Germline V lookup: CDR1 SGHNT, CDR2 YYREEE (reference sequence). This CDR3 region has 16 residues. CDR3 sequence reads: CASSFRGQGPNTEAFF. The CDR3 DNA sequence: TGTGCCAGCAGCTTCCGAGGACAGGGACCGAACACTGAAGCTTTCTTT. The full variable domain, completed using reference TRBV5-4 and TRBJ1-1, is ETGVTQSPTHLIKTRGQQVTLRCSSQSGHNTVSWYQQALGQGPQFIFQYYREEENGRGNFPPRFSGLQFPNYSSELNVNALELDDSALYLCASSFRGQGPNTEAFFGQGTRLTVV.

The chain couples TRBV11-2 to TRBJ2-1; TRBD1 agrees at 9 bases. V trimming: 5 bases; J trimming: 6 bases; junction bases outside the gene matches: 5. CDR3 length: 14 amino acids. Germline V lookup: CDR1 SGHAT, CDR2 FQNNGV. In DNA, the CDR3 is TGTGCCAGCAGCCGAGCGGGACAGGGCAATGAGCAGTTCTTC. Its protein is CASSRAGQGNEQFF.

The sample holds a few counts of this clonotype. The J gene is TRBJ2-5, the V gene TRBV12-3 or TRBV12-4; the D is unclear. V was trimmed by 2 bases and J by 3 bases, leaving 13 bases between them. There are 15 residues in the CDR3. In DNA, the CDR3 is TGTGCCAGCAGTTTATCTGCTGGGAACGAAGAGACCCAGTACTTC. Translated: CASSLSAGNEETQYF.

The chain couples TRBV2 to TRBJ2-3; TRBD2 matches 7 bases. Germline lookup yields CDR1 SNHLY and CDR2 FYNNEI. The CDR3 contains 16 residues. Germline trimming cut 1 base from V and 0 bases from J; bases unmatched to any gene: 4. The DNA for the CDR3 is TGTGCCAGCAGTGAAGAGCGGGATACTAGCACAGATACGCAGTATTTT. Its protein product is CASSEERDTSTDTQYF.

The gene calls are TRBV2 and TRBJ1-1; D unclear. The V gene lost 1 base and the J gene lost 1 base, with 10 bases spanning the gap. The V gene's germline CDR1 is SNHLY and CDR2 FYNNEI. This CDR3 contains 15 residues. The CDR3 loop is CASSEVRGSNTEAFF. CDR3 sequence (DNA): TGTGCCAGCAGTGAAGTTCGGGGTTCGAACACTGAAGCTTTCTTT.

V gene TRBV15 combines with J gene TRBJ2-7; D uncertain. V was pared by 3 bases and J by 3 bases, with 9 bases between. This CDR3 is built from 13 residues. Germline CDR1 LNHNV, CDR2 YYDKDF (reference sequence). The CDR3, as DNA: TGTGCCACCAGCAGGGATAAGGGCTACGAGCAGTACTTC. This encodes CATSRDKGYEQYF.

V gene TRBV4-1 combines with J gene TRBJ2-1, with 8 bases lining up with TRBD1. This CDR3 is 14 amino acids long. Germline assignment: CDR1 MGHRA and CDR2 YSYEKL. The trim removed 3 bases at V and 10 bases at J, leaving 8 bases unmatched. CDR3 sequence reads: CASSHADREGEQFF. The CDR3 DNA is TGCGCCAGCAGCCACGCGGACAGGGAAGGCGAGCAGTTCTTC.

The rearrangement links TRBV9 to TRBJ2-5; unclear D gene. V lost 0 bases and J 2 bases, leaving 8 bases between the germline ends. The germline CDR1 and CDR2 sequences are SGDLS and YYNGEE. The CDR3 length is 14 residues. The CDR3 region has the DNA TGTGCCAGCAGCGTAGCAGGAGAACAAGAGACCCAGTACTTC. Translation: CASSVAGEQETQYF. Full variable domain (missing parts from reference TRBV9 and TRBJ2-5): DSGVTQTPKHLITATGQRVTLRCSPRSGDLSVYWYQQSLDQGLQFLIQYYNGEERAKGNILERFSAQQFPDLHSELNLSSLELGDSALYFCASSVAGEQETQYFGPGTRLLVL.

This clonotype was seen more than once but under ten times. The gene calls are TRBV5-1 and TRBJ2-2, with D unresolved. CDR1 is SGHRS, CDR2 YFSETQ, per germline. The CDR3 is 14 residues long. V shed 2 bases and J shed 1 base, with 6 bases lying between them. CDR3 residues: CASSFGRNTGELFF. The CDR3 DNA reads as TGCGCCAGCAGCTTTGGCCGGAACACCGGGGAGCTGTTTTTT. The full variable domain, with the rest looked up from reference TRBV5-1 and TRBJ2-2, is KAGVTQTPRYLIKTRGQQVTLSCSPISGHRSVSWYQQTPGQGLQFLFEYFSETQRNKGNFPGRFSGRQFSNSRSEMNVSTLELGDSALYLCASSFGRNTGELFFGEGSRLTVL.

This clonotype was seen only a few times. The chain employs TRBV5-1 and TRBJ2-3; a weak D match, TRBD2 (5 bases). From germline, CDR1 is SGHRS and CDR2 YFSETQ. The length of the CDR3 is 14 residues. Trimming cost V 3 bases and J 1 base, with 9 bases left between them. The CDR3 DNA sequence: TGCGCCAGCAGCTCCGGAGGAGGCACAGATACGCAGTATTTT. It is translated as CASSSGGGTDTQYF.

This clonotype was counted a few times. The CDR3 region is CASLTGSTDSYNEQFF. The DNA of the CDR3 is TGTGCCAGCCTAACGGGATCAACAGACTCCTACAATGAGCAGTTCTTC. V is TRBV25-1 and J is TRBJ2-1, with D possibly being TRBD2 (5 bases). Germline V gene sequence: CDR1 MGHDK, CDR2 SYGVNS. Trimming cost V 8 bases and J 0 bases, with 17 bases left between them. CDR3 length: 16 amino acids.

This clonotype appeared a few times. The chain uses TRBV5-1 and TRBJ1-6; no reliable D call. Looked up from germline, CDR1 is SGHRS and CDR2 is YFSETQ. V lost 3 bases to trimming and J lost 8 bases, with 12 bases between them. The CDR3 runs 14 residues. DNA for the CDR3: TGCGCCAGCAGCTCGGGGTTAGGGCATTCACCCCTCCACTTT. Translating gives CASSSGLGHSPLHF.

This clonotype showed up just a few times. V is TRBV7-9 and J is TRBJ2-7; 9 bases are shared with TRBD2. V lost 5 bases and J lost 0; bases outside the gene matches: 14. The CDR3 loop spans 18 amino acids. Per germline, CDR1 SEHNR and CDR2 FQNEAQ (reference sequence). The CDR3 sequence: CASSPGIAGAVSSYEQYF. The CDR3 DNA sequence: TGTGCCAGCAGCCCCGGGATAGCGGGGGCGGTGAGCTCCTACGAGCAGTACTTC.

V is TRBV7-9 and J is TRBJ2-1, with TRBD2 identical over 8 bases. This CDR3 has 14 residues. Germline-derived CDR1 and CDR2 are SEHNR and FQNEAQ (reference sequence). The V and J ends lost 5 bases and 9 bases, in that order; junction bases with no gene match: 9. In DNA, the CDR3 is TGTGCCAGCAGCCCCCCTAGCGGGCGCGGTGAGCAGTTCTTC. Translating gives CASSPPSGRGEQFF.

This clonotype was seen only a few times. V usage is TRBV24-1 and J usage is TRBJ2-1, with D maybe TRBD1 (5 bases). Germline assignment: CDR1 KGHDR and CDR2 SFDVKD. V was trimmed by 1 base and J by 8 bases, leaving 14 bases between them. The CDR3 runs 15 residues. Here the CDR3 reads CATSDFGRQGHEQFF. DNA for the CDR3: TGTGCCACCAGTGATTTCGGTAGGCAGGGCCATGAGCAGTTCTTC.

V and J are TRBV20-1 and TRBJ2-3; TRBD1 matches at 8 bases. The germline CDR1 and CDR2 sequences are DFQATT and SNEGSKA (reference sequence). This CDR3 has 14 residues. V lost 6 bases to trimming and J lost 4 bases; unmatched junction nucleotides: 9. The CDR3 is CSAKGTGGPDTQYF. CDR3 nucleotide sequence: TGCAGTGCCAAGGGGACAGGTGGTCCAGATACGCAGTATTTT.

The chain recombines TRBV7-9 with TRBJ2-3; the D is unclear. The CDR3 spans 15 residues. Germline CDR1 and CDR2: SEHNR and FQNEAQ (reference sequence). Between the trimmed V and J ends, which lost 3 bases and 4 bases, there was a span of 14 bases. As DNA, the CDR3 is TGTGCCAGCAGCTTGTGGTCCTACAACGCAGATACGCAGTATTTT. Protein product: CASSLWSYNADTQYF.

The chain couples TRBV20-1 to TRBJ2-1, with 8 bases identical to TRBD1. With V trimmed by 6 bases and J by 0 bases, 7 bases remained unmatched. The CDR3 runs 15 residues. Germline values: CDR1 DFQATT, CDR2 SNEGSKA (reference sequence). CDR3 bases: TGCAGTGCACGGACAGGGATAGGCTCCTACAATGAGCAGTTCTTC. Translation: CSARTGIGSYNEQFF.

This clonotype was seen only a few times. The CDR3 is CASTLDRVNTEAFF. The DNA of the CDR3 is TGTGCCAGCACCCTAGACAGGGTAAACACTGAAGCTTTCTTT. The chain recombines TRBV2 with TRBJ1-1; 7 bases agree with TRBD1. There are 14 residues in the CDR3. Germline V gene data show CDR1 as SNHLY and CDR2 as FYNNEI. V trimming: 7 bases; J trimming: 2 bases; junction bases outside the gene matches: 7.

This clonotype showed up many times. The gene calls are TRBV12-3 or TRBV12-4 and TRBJ1-2; 10 bases align to TRBD1. The trim removed 5 bases at V and 7 bases at J, leaving 10 bases unmatched. The CDR3 is 15 amino acids. The CDR3 DNA reads as TGTGCCAGCAGTCCCTGGGACAGGGGAAAAGGTGGCTACACCTTC. It is translated as CASSPWDRGKGGYTF.

V gene TRBV24-1 combines with J gene TRBJ2-5; TRBD1 is a possible D gene (6 bases). Between the trimmed V and J ends, which lost 4 bases and 5 bases, there was a span of 19 bases. The CDR3 is 16 residues long. Germline V CDR1 and CDR2: KGHDR, SFDVKD. The CDR3 DNA is TGTGCCACCAGTGAAGGGTTGGGCCCGCAGGGGGAGACCCAGTACTTC. This codes for CATSEGLGPQGETQYF.

This rearrangement joins TRBV7-9 to TRBJ2-1; D may be TRBD1 (6 bases). From germline, CDR1 is SEHNR and CDR2 FQNEAQ (reference sequence). The CDR3 totals 13 residues. Trimming cost V 3 bases and J 6 bases, with 9 bases left between them. CDR3 loop: CASSLDSANEQFF. The CDR3 DNA reads as TGTGCCAGCAGCTTGGACAGCGCCAATGAGCAGTTCTTC.